The 14 T cell receptor beta chains reported below all come from one sample, sequenced in a study of T-cell memory formation after mild COVID-19. TCRdb re-analysed the 5' RACE reads in MiXCR, keeping a single row per CDR3 protein. The sample has roughly 150,000 distinct CDR3 sequences; about 25% are singletons. Sequenced: PBMCs or a T cell subset sorted from them (not recorded which). The source is an adult woman who had mild COVID-19 (a few samples of this study predate the infection). Cell type and time point are not known.

V and J are TRBV4-2 and TRBJ2-3; the D is unclear. The ends were cut back, 1 base at V and 13 bases at J, with 12 bases in the middle. The germline CDR1 and CDR2 sequences are LGHNA and YNFKEQ. This CDR3 is built from 12 residues. The CDR3 region is CASSQAVTPEYF. The CDR3 bases are TGTGCCAGCAGCCAAGCCGTAACCCCTGAGTATTTT.

This clonotype occurred a few times. The chain combines TRBV7-3 with TRBJ2-5; 8 bases are a match to TRBD2. This CDR3 has 15 amino acids. After removal of 1 base from V and 7 bases from J, the junction contained 8 bases not matched to a gene. Germline V lookup: CDR1 SGHTA, CDR2 FQGTGA. CDR3 in DNA: TGTGCCAGCAGCTTAATAGGGAGCGGGGGTTCGACCCAGTACTTC. It translates to CASSLIGSGGSTQYF.

This sequence joins TRBV11-2 and TRBJ2-4, with 7 bases that match TRBD2. Germline trimming cut 5 bases from V and 9 bases from J; bases unmatched to any gene: 4. Germline V lookup: CDR1 SGHAT, CDR2 FQNNGV. CDR3 length equals 12 residues. CDR3 loop: CASSGLVSIQYF. DNA for the CDR3: TGTGCCAGCAGCGGACTAGTATCCATTCAGTACTTC.

The chain employs TRBV5-6 and TRBJ2-3; 9 bases fit TRBD2. CDR3 length equals 15 residues. Germline CDR1 and CDR2: SGHDT and YYEEEE. V gave up 4 bases and J gave up 6 bases; unmatched junction bases: 9. CDR3 loop: CASSPALAGIDTQYF. CDR3 nucleotides: TGTGCCAGCAGCCCGGCGCTAGCGGGGATCGATACGCAGTATTTT.

This chain uses TRBV12-3 or TRBV12-4 with TRBJ2-3, with D perhaps TRBD2 (6 bases). The CDR3 is made up of 16 amino acids. Deletions cut 2 bases from V and 0 bases from J, with 12 bases between. The CDR3, as DNA: TGTGCCAGCAGTTTACGGAGGGTTCCTAGCACAGATACGCAGTATTTT. Residues: CASSLRRVPSTDTQYF.

J is TRBJ2-7 and V is TRBV9; 8 nucleotides line up with TRBD1. The CDR3 is made up of 14 amino acids. Germline CDR1 SGDLS, CDR2 YYNGEE. V lost 0 bases and J lost 3; bases outside the gene matches: 2. This CDR3 is CASSVGGQDYEQYF. The CDR3 DNA is TGTGCCAGCAGCGTAGGGGGACAGGACTACGAGCAGTACTTC.

This clonotype was counted between two and nine times. The chain has TRBV24-1 and TRBJ2-3; 9 bases align to TRBD2. CDR1 KGHDR and CDR2 SFDVKD come from the germline V gene. The CDR3 runs to 16 residues. The ends lost 7 bases at V and 4 bases at J; junction bases unmatched: 11. This chain's CDR3 is CATSTIAGVYPDTQYF. CDR3 nucleotides: TGTGCCACCAGCACTATAGCGGGGGTTTACCCAGATACGCAGTATTTT.

Only a few counts were recorded for this clonotype. The chain has TRBV15 and TRBJ2-1; 7 bases align to TRBD2. CDR1 and CDR2 (germline): LNHNV, YYDKDF (reference sequence). After removal of 5 bases from V and 2 bases from J, the junction contained 6 bases not matched to a gene. There are 15 residues in the CDR3. The CDR3 loop reads CATSFYSGPYNEQFF. CDR3 bases: TGTGCCACCAGCTTCTATAGCGGGCCCTACAATGAGCAGTTCTTC.

This clonotype showed up just a few times. The J gene is TRBJ2-1, the V gene TRBV15, with TRBD2 identical over 9 bases. Trimming removed 3 bases from V and 7 bases from J; junction bases left unmatched: 13. The germline gives CDR1 LNHNV, CDR2 YYDKDF (reference sequence). The length of the CDR3 is 17 residues. This CDR3 reads CATSSGNEGLALNEQFF. Written as DNA, the CDR3 is TGTGCCACCAGCAGCGGTAATGAGGGACTAGCCCTAAATGAGCAGTTCTTC.

This chain joins TRBV6-1 and TRBJ1-6; D not resolved. Germline V gene lookup returns CDR1 MNHNS and CDR2 SASEGT. V lost 0 bases and J 7 bases, leaving 10 bases between the germline ends. The CDR3 runs 15 residues. CDR3 residues: CASSEASDPNSPLHF. CDR3 DNA sequence: TGTGCCAGCAGTGAAGCGTCAGACCCGAATTCACCCCTCCACTTT.

By share of the sample, this clonotype is medium-sized. The chain combines TRBV5-5 with TRBJ1-1; tentative D call: TRBD1 (5 bases). The V end lost 3 bases, the J end lost 5 bases, and 8 bases lay between the germline ends. The CDR3 extends over 12 amino acids. The V gene's germline CDR1 is SGHKS and CDR2 YYEKEE (reference sequence). The CDR3 loop reads CASSSQGTEAFF. The CDR3 nucleotides are TGTGCCAGCAGCTCGCAGGGTACTGAAGCTTTCTTT.

This clonotype was picked up a small number of times. This sequence joins TRBV4-1 and TRBJ1-2, with unresolved D. Germline V gene lookup returns CDR1 MGHRA and CDR2 YSYEKL. V was cut by 1 base and J by 2 bases, with 17 bases left in between. The CDR3 totals 17 residues. The CDR3 nucleotides are TGCGCCAGCAGCCAAGTCCCGGGGAACAGTGCCAACTATGGCTACACCTTC. Translating gives CASSQVPGNSANYGYTF.

This clonotype came up once. The chain carries TRBV9 and TRBJ2-3, with 14 bases matching TRBD2. Germline CDR1 and CDR2: SGDLS and YYNGEE. The length of the CDR3 is 17 residues. The ends lost 0 bases at V and 2 bases at J; junction bases unmatched: 2. The CDR3 sequence: CASSVGTSGGFTDTQYF. For the CDR3, the DNA is TGTGCCAGCAGCGTAGGGACTAGCGGGGGGTTCACAGATACGCAGTATTTT.

The chain recombines TRBV19 with TRBJ1-3; TRBD1 might be the D (5 bases). This CDR3 has 16 residues. Trimming stripped 7 bases from V and 3 bases from J, with 19 bases between. Germline CDR1 is LNHDA and CDR2 is SQIVND (reference sequence). The CDR3 sequence: CASMFSFQGGGNTIYF. As DNA, the CDR3 is TGTGCCAGTATGTTTTCGTTTCAGGGAGGTGGAAACACCATATATTTT.